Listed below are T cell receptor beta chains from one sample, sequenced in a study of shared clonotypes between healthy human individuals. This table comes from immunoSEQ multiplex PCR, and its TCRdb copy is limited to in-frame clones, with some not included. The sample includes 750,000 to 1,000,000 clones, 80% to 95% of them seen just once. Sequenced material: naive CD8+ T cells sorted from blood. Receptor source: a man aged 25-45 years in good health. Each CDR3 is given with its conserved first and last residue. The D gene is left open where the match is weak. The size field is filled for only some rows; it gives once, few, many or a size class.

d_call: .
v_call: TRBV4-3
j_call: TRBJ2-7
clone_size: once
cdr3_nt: TGCGCCAGCAGCCAAGTAGTAAGATGGGAGCAGTACTTC
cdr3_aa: CASSQVVRWEQYF

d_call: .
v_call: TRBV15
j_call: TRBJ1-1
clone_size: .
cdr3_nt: TGTGCCACCAGCAAGATGGGGTTTGAGAACACTGAAGCTTTCTTT
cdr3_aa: CATSKMGFENTEAFF

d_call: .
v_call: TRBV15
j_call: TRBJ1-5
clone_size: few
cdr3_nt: TGTGCCACCAGCGTAGACCGGGGTAGCAATCAGCCCCAGCATTTT
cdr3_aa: CATSVDRGSNQPQHF

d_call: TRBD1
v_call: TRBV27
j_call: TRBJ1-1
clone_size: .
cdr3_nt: TGTGCCAGCACAAAAAGACAGGGGAACACTGAAGCTTTCTTT
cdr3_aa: CASTKRQGNTEAFF

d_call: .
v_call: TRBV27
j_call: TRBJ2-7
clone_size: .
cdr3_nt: TGTGCCAGCAGTTCCGGGACAAGGCCCTACGAGCAGTACTTC
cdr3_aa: CASSSGTRPYEQYF

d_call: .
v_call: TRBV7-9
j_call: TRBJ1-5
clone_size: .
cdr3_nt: TGTGCCAGCAGCCCCCGTTGGGATCAGCCCCAGCATTTT
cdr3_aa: CASSPRWDQPQHF

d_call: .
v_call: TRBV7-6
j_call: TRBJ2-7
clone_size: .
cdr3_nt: TGTGCCAGCAGCTCGCGGGACACTTCCTACGAGCAGTACTTC
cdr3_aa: CASSSRDTSYEQYF

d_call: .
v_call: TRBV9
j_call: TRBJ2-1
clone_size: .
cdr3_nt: TGTGCCAGCAGCGCCTGGTTTGCGGACAGTCCTTCCTACAATGAGCAGTTCTTC
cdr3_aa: CASSAWFADSPSYNEQFF

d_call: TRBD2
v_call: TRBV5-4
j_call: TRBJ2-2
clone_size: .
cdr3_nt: TGTGCCAGCAGCTTGGCGGGAGGGGAGAGGGTCGGGGAGCTGTTTTTT
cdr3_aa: CASSLAGGERVGELFF

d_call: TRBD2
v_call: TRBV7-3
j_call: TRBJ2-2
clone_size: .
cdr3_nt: TGTGCCAGCAGCTCCATGGGACTAGCGACCGGGGAGCTGTTTTTT
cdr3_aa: CASSSMGLATGELFF

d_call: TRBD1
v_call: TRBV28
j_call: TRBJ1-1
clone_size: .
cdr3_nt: TGTGCCAGCAGTTTCTCCCGGGACAGGGTAACTGAAGCTTTCTTT
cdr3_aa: CASSFSRDRVTEAFF

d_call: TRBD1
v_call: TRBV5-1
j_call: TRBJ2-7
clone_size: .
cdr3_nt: TGCGCCAGCAGCCCAGGGACAGGGCTGAACGAGCAGTACTTC
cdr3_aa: CASSPGTGLNEQYF

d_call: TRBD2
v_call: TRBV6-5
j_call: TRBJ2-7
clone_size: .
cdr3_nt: TGTGCCAGCAGTGTGCTAGCGGGAGACGAGCAGTACTTC
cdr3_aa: CASSVLAGDEQYF

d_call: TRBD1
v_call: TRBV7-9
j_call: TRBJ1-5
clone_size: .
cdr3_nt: TGTGCCAGCAGCTTGGACAGGGGTCGCAATCAGCCCCAGCATTTT
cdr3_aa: CASSLDRGRNQPQHF

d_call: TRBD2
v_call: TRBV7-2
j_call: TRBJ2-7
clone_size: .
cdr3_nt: TGTGCCAGCAGCTTATCTCGAGCTAGCGGGAGATGGGAGCAGTACTTC
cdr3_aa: CASSLSRASGRWEQYF

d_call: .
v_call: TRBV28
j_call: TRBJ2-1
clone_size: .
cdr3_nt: TGTGCCAGCAGTTTTAACCCCTTCGATGGGCAGGATGAGCAGTTCTTC
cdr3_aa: CASSFNPFDGQDEQFF

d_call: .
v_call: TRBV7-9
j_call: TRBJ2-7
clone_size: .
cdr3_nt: TGTGCCACGGCGGCGGACACAGACTACGAGCAGTACTTC
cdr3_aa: CATAADTDYEQYF

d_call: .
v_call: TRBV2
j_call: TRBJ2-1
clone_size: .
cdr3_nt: TGTGCCAGCGGTCCCCTTGTTTGGGAGCGGCTCGACCATGAGCAGTTCTTC
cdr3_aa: CASGPLVWERLDHEQFF

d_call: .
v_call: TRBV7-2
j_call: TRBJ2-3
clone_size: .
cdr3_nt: TGTGCCAGCAGCTTTGGCGGTCTTGGCACAGATACGCAGTATTTT
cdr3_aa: CASSFGGLGTDTQYF

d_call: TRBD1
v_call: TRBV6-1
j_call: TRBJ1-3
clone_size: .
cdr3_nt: TGTGCCAGCAGTGAATACACAGGGGCTGGAAACACCATATATTTT
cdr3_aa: CASSEYTGAGNTIYF

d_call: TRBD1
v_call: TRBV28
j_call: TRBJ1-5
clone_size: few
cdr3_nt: TGTGCCAGCAGAGGAGGGACAGGGGAGAGTCAGCCCCAGCATTTT
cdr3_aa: CASRGGTGESQPQHF

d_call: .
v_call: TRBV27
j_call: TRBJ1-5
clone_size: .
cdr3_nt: TGTGCCAGCAGCTTACTGGGGAGCAATCAGCCCCAGCATTTT
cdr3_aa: CASSLLGSNQPQHF

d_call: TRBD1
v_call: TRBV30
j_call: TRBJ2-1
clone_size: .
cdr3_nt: TGTGCCTGGAGTCCACAGGGGTTTCGGTACAATGAGCAGTTCTTC
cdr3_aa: CAWSPQGFRYNEQFF

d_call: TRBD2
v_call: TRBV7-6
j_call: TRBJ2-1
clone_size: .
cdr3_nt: TGTGCCAGCAGCTTCGGAGAAATAGCGGGAGGGCCGAACAATGAGCAGTTCTTC
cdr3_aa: CASSFGEIAGGPNNEQFF

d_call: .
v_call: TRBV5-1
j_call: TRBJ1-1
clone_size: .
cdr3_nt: TGCGCCAGCAGCCTACGGACAGACAACACTGAAGCTTTCTTT
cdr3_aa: CASSLRTDNTEAFF

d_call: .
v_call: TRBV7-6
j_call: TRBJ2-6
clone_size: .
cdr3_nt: TGTGCGGGAAGCTCTGGGGCCAACGTCCTGACTTTC
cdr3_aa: CAGSSGANVLTF

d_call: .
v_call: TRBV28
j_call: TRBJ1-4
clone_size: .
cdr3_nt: TGTGCCAGCAGTTTTCCAGATACAACTAATGAAAAACTGTTTTTT
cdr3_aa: CASSFPDTTNEKLFF

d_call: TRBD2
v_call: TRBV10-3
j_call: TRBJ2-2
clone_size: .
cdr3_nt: TGTGCCATCAGTGGAGAGGTTCAACTCGGGGGGACCGGGGAGCTGTTTTTT
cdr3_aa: CAISGEVQLGGTGELFF

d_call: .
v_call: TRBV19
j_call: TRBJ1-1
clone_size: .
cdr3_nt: TGTGCCAGTAGTATAGATGGGTTGGCGGCTTTT
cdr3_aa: CASSIDGLAAF

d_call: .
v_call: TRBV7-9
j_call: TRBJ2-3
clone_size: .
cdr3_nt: TGTGCCTCAAGGCGCGCGGCCGGGGGCACAGATACGCAGTATTTT
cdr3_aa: CASRRAAGGTDTQYF

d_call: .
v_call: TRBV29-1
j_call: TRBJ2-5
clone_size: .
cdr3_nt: TGCAGCGTGGATCTGGTCGTCGAGGGAGAGACCCAGTACTTC
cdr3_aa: CSVDLVVEGETQYF

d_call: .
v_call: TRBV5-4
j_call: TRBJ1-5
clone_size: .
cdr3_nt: TGTGCCAGCGGCCAAGTTCCATTGGGCAATCAGCCCCAGCATTTT
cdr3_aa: CASGQVPLGNQPQHF

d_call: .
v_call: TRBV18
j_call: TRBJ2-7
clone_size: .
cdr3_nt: TGTGCCAGCTCACCACTCGAGGGTAAGAGCTACGAGCAGTACTTC
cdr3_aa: CASSPLEGKSYEQYF

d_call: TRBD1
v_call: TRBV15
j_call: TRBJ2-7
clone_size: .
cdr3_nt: TGTGCCACCAGCAGAGTCGGGACAGGACTCTACGAGCAGTACTTC
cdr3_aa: CATSRVGTGLYEQYF

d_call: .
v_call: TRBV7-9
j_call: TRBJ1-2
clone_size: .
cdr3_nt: TGTGCCAGCAGCCCGCGGTTCTCCGAGGGCTACACCTTC
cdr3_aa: CASSPRFSEGYTF